This T cell receptor beta chain was documented in a study of T cell changes during pregnancy in multiple sclerosis. Assay used: immunoSEQ multiplex PCR; TCRdb lists only in-frame clones, some missing. The sample lists 60,000 to 85,000 clones, roughly 94% occurring once. Germline V lookup: CDR1 LNHDA, CDR2 SQIVND (reference sequence). Trimming stripped 7 bases from V and 8 bases from J, with 20 bases between. The CDR3 is 14 amino acids. V and J are TRBV19 and TRBJ1-2; possibly TRBD1 for D (6 bases). The sample in question was peripheral blood, obtained in the third trimester of pregnancy. This receptor was obtained from a female donor with multiple sclerosis, enrolled in a pregnancy study. The CDR3 reads CASTNRATSSGYTF. The DNA of the CDR3 is TGTGCCAGTACCAACAGGGCCACCTCTAGCGGCTACACCTTC.